The sequence of this TCR beta chain was determined in a study of T cell responses to AZD1222 COVID-19 vaccine. Study-wide points: Sampling captured repertoires only after the peak T cell response. Nearly half of spike-specific TCRs reportedly go after variant regions that carry no mutations.

Produced via immunoSEQ multiplex PCR; TCRdb's table is partial and in-frame only. Among about 98,000 clones listed, 86% were seen once. In the case of this clone: As yet, its antigen is unknown.

This TCR was sampled from an adult in good health. Sequenced here: peripheral blood, sampled on day 0 of AZD1222 vaccination.

The CDR3 loop is CAWSVGKTYYEQYF. The CDR3 bases are TGTGCCTGGAGTGTCGGAAAAACATACTACGAGCAGTACTTC. The chain has TRBV30 and TRBJ2-7; unclear D gene. V lost 0 bases to trimming and J lost 3 bases, with 12 bases between them. In germline, CDR1 is GTSNPN, CDR2 SVGIG (reference sequence). The CDR3 spans 14 residues.